Listed below are T cell receptor beta chains from one sample, sequenced in a study of T cells in Graves' hyperthyroidism and ophthalmopathy. TCRdb re-analysed the multiplex PCR reads in MiXCR, keeping a single row per CDR3 protein. The sample has 500,000 to 700,000 distinct CDR3 sequences, 16% seen once; the top ten hold 18%. Sequenced material: blood. Every receptor here comes from a woman younger than 30 with Graves' hyperthyroidism. The CDR3 runs from the conserved cysteine through the conserved F or W. A D gene is named only where the DNA matches it firmly. Size is omitted from some rows. Given values are once, few, many or a class for expanded clones.

>TRBJ2-3|TRBV20-1|TRBD2|-
TGCAGTGTGGCTCCACTAGCGGGAGTTAGCTCTAGCACAGATACGCAGTATTTT
CSVAPLAGVSSSTDTQYF
>TRBJ1-2|TRBV16|TRBD1|-
TGTGCCAGCAGCCAATCTCCGGGACAGTCCTCCTTTCGCTATGGCTACACCTTC
CASSQSPGQSSFRYGYTF
>TRBJ2-1|TRBV7-9|-|many
TGTGCCAGCAGCCCTACTAGCAATGAGCAGTTCTTC
CASSPTSNEQFF
>TRBJ2-1|TRBV7-2|-|many
TGTGCCAGCAGCTTAAAATTCCACAGTAGGACCTACAATGAGCAGTTCTTC
CASSLKFHSRTYNEQFF
>TRBJ1-1|TRBV7-9|TRBD1|-
TGTGCCAGCAGCCATCAGGGGGCGGTATCGGTGACTGAAGCTTTCTTT
CASSHQGAVSVTEAFF
>TRBJ2-3|TRBV7-9|TRBD2|-
TGTGCCAGCAGCTTCGTGGGAGGGGCTAGCACAGATACGCAGTATTTT
CASSFVGGASTDTQYF
>TRBJ2-7|TRBV7-2|-|many
TGTGCCAGCAGCTTTGATCGGGACTTCTCCTACGAGCAGTACTTC
CASSFDRDFSYEQYF
>TRBJ2-7|TRBV12-3/TRBV12-4|-|-
TGTGCCAGCAGACCACTGACAGGGAGGGGTGAGCAGTACTTC
CASRPLTGRGEQYF
>TRBJ1-5|TRBV20-1|TRBD1|-
TGCAGTGCTAGAAGGGGACAGGGGGCTGCACAGCCCCAGCATTTT
CSARRGQGAAQPQHF
>TRBJ1-1|TRBV5-6|-|many
TGTGCCAGCAGCCCTGAGAACACTGAAGCTTTCTTT
CASSPENTEAFF
>TRBJ2-2|TRBV3-1|-|many
TGTGCCAGCAGACTAGCTCCCGGGGAGCTGTTTTTT
CASRLAPGELFF
>TRBJ2-7|TRBV7-2|TRBD2|many
TGTGCCAGCAGCTTTCCGGGACTAGCAGACTACGAGCAGTACTTC
CASSFPGLADYEQYF
>TRBJ1-6|TRBV11-2|-|many
TGTGCCAGCAGCCACCCGACAGACAGCTCCTATAATTCACCCCTCCACTTT
CASSHPTDSSYNSPLHF
>TRBJ1-5|TRBV9|-|-
TGTGCCAGCAGCGTAGACGGGTCCGGAAATCAGCCCCAGCATTTT
CASSVDGSGNQPQHF
>TRBJ1-3|TRBV11-2|-|-
TGTGCCAGCAGCTTAGTGTCGGGCGTCAACTCTGGAAACACCATATATTTT
CASSLVSGVNSGNTIYF
>TRBJ2-7|TRBV11-2|TRBD2|many
TGTGCCAGCAGCTTTCAAACCGGGACTAGGAACGAGCAGTACTTC
CASSFQTGTRNEQYF
>TRBJ1-4|TRBV11-3|-|-
TGTGCCAGCAGCTCGGGCGTCAGGGGCAATAATGAAAAACTGTTTTTT
CASSSGVRGNNEKLFF
>TRBJ1-2|TRBV9|-|-
TGTGCCAGCAGCCCACTATCGACAGGCTGGCTGGACTATGGCTACACCTTC
CASSPLSTGWLDYGYTF
>TRBJ2-1|TRBV7-2|-|-
TGTGCCAGCAGCCCTTTATGGGGACAATCTACCTACAATGAGCAGTTCTTC
CASSPLWGQSTYNEQFF
>TRBJ2-6|TRBV6-1|TRBD2|-
TGTGCCAGCACCAACGGCCCAGCGGGAGGTGCCAACGTCCTGACTTTC
CASTNGPAGGANVLTF
>TRBJ1-2|TRBV4-1|-|-
TGCGCCAGCAGCCAAGATCGGCGGGGCAGGGAAGATGGCTACACCTTC
CASSQDRRGREDGYTF
>TRBJ2-7|TRBV18|-|many
TGTGCCAGCTCACCTCTCCCGGGACTTACTTCCTACGAGCAGTACTTC
CASSPLPGLTSYEQYF
>TRBJ2-3|TRBV5-1|TRBD2|few
TGCGCCAGCAGCCCCGGGACTAGCGGGAACACAGATACGCAGTATTTT
CASSPGTSGNTDTQYF
>TRBJ2-1|TRBV7-9|TRBD2|few
TGTGCCAGCAGCTTAGGGACTAGCGGGACTCATCGGGGGCAGTTCTTC
CASSLGTSGTHRGQFF
>TRBJ2-5|TRBV2|-|many
TGTGCCAGCGAGCTGAAGGAGACCCAGTACTTC
CASELKETQYF
>TRBJ2-1|TRBV7-9|TRBD1|many
TGTGCCAGCAGCACGACAGGGAAGAGCTCCTACAATGAGCAGTTCTTC
CASSTTGKSSYNEQFF
>TRBJ2-7|TRBV20-1|TRBD1|few
TGCAGTGCTACCCGACAGGGCTACGAGCAGTACTTC
CSATRQGYEQYF
>TRBJ2-7|TRBV7-8|TRBD2|many
TGTGCCAGCAGCCAACTAGCGGGTGTGTCTGGCGAGCAGTACTTC
CASSQLAGVSGEQYF
>TRBJ2-7|TRBV7-2|-|many
TGTGCCAGCAGCTTAGTGGGCCCTGAAACCACTTACGAGCAGTACTTC
CASSLVGPETTYEQYF
>TRBJ2-3|TRBV3-1|-|many
TGTGCCAGCAGCCAAGTATATAACTCAGATACGCAGTATTTT
CASSQVYNSDTQYF
>TRBJ1-5|TRBV19|-|-
TGTGCCAGTAGCTATGGGGGCCTTCCGGGCGAGCCCCAGCATTTT
CASSYGGLPGEPQHF
>TRBJ1-2|TRBV6-1|-|-
TGTGCCAGCAGGCCCGGGGTCGCCTATGGCTACACCTTC
CASRPGVAYGYTF
>TRBJ2-2|TRBV6-1|TRBD2|many
TGTGCCAGCTCGGGAGGCAACACCGGGGAGCTGTTTTTT
CASSGGNTGELFF
>TRBJ2-3|TRBV5-1|TRBD2|many
TGCGCCAGCAGCCTGACAACTAGCGGGAGCACAGATACGCAGTATTTT
CASSLTTSGSTDTQYF
>TRBJ2-2|TRBV6-1|TRBD2|few
TGTGCCAGCAGCCCCCACGGACTAGCTTTCACCGGGGAGCTGTTTTTT
CASSPHGLAFTGELFF
>TRBJ2-1|TRBV4-1|TRBD2|few
TGCGCCAGCAGCCAAGGACTAGCGGGGGGCACGAGATACAATGAGCAGTTCTTC
CASSQGLAGGTRYNEQFF
>TRBJ1-2|TRBV9|TRBD1|-
TGTGCCAGCAGCGTAGGGGTGGAGGGGGCGATGCCTGGCTACACCTTC
CASSVGVEGAMPGYTF
>TRBJ2-7|TRBV27|-|-
TGTGCCAGCAGATCAGGGGGGATCCCCTACGAGCAGTACTTC
CASRSGGIPYEQYF
>TRBJ1-1|TRBV6-2/TRBV6-3|-|few
TGTGCCACCGGGGAGACTGAAGCTTTCTTT
CATGETEAFF
>TRBJ2-3|TRBV20-1|TRBD2|many
TGCAGTGCTGGGGATCGTAGGACTAGCGGTACAGATACGCAGTATTTT
CSAGDRRTSGTDTQYF
>TRBJ2-2|TRBV7-2|TRBD2|-
TGTGCCAGCAGCTTAGATCTAGCGGGATCGAACACCGGGGAGCTGTTTTTT
CASSLDLAGSNTGELFF
>TRBJ1-3|TRBV14|-|-
TGTGCCAGCAGCCAAGTCCAGCGGGGTCTGGGAAACACCATATATTTT
CASSQVQRGLGNTIYF
>TRBJ2-1|TRBV12-3/TRBV12-4|-|many
TGTGCCAGCAGGTGGTTAGTGGATGAGCAGTTCTTC
CASRWLVDEQFF
>TRBJ2-7|TRBV18|-|many
TGTGCCAGCTCGCCTAGTCTGGGCTACGAGCAGTACTTC
CASSPSLGYEQYF
>TRBJ2-7|TRBV18|TRBD2|many
TGTGCCAGCTCACCTCTAGCGGGATCCTACGAGCAGTACTTC
CASSPLAGSYEQYF
>TRBJ2-2|TRBV3-1|-|many
TGTGCCAGCAGGTTGACGGCGAACACCGGGGAGCTGTTTTTT
CASRLTANTGELFF
>TRBJ2-3|TRBV24-1|TRBD2|few
TGTGCCACCAGTGACCGACTAGCGGCTAGCACAGATACGCAGTATTTT
CATSDRLAASTDTQYF
>TRBJ2-7|TRBV7-9|TRBD1|few
TGTGCCAGCAGCCCCCCCGGAGCGACAGGGGCCGCCGAGCAGTACTTC
CASSPPGATGAAEQYF
>TRBJ1-6|TRBV13|-|many
TGTGCCAGCAGCCGGCGACAAGGGACCGTTGGACCCCTCCACTTT
CASSRRQGTVGPLHF
>TRBJ2-7|TRBV7-6|TRBD2|few
TGTGCCAGCAGCTTAGCGGATACTAGCGGGGGGGCCTACGAGCAGTACTTC
CASSLADTSGGAYEQYF
>TRBJ1-1|TRBV7-9|-|-
TGTGCCAGCAGCCAATCCGGGGGGGCCACCCCGAACACTGAAGCTTTCTTT
CASSQSGGATPNTEAFF